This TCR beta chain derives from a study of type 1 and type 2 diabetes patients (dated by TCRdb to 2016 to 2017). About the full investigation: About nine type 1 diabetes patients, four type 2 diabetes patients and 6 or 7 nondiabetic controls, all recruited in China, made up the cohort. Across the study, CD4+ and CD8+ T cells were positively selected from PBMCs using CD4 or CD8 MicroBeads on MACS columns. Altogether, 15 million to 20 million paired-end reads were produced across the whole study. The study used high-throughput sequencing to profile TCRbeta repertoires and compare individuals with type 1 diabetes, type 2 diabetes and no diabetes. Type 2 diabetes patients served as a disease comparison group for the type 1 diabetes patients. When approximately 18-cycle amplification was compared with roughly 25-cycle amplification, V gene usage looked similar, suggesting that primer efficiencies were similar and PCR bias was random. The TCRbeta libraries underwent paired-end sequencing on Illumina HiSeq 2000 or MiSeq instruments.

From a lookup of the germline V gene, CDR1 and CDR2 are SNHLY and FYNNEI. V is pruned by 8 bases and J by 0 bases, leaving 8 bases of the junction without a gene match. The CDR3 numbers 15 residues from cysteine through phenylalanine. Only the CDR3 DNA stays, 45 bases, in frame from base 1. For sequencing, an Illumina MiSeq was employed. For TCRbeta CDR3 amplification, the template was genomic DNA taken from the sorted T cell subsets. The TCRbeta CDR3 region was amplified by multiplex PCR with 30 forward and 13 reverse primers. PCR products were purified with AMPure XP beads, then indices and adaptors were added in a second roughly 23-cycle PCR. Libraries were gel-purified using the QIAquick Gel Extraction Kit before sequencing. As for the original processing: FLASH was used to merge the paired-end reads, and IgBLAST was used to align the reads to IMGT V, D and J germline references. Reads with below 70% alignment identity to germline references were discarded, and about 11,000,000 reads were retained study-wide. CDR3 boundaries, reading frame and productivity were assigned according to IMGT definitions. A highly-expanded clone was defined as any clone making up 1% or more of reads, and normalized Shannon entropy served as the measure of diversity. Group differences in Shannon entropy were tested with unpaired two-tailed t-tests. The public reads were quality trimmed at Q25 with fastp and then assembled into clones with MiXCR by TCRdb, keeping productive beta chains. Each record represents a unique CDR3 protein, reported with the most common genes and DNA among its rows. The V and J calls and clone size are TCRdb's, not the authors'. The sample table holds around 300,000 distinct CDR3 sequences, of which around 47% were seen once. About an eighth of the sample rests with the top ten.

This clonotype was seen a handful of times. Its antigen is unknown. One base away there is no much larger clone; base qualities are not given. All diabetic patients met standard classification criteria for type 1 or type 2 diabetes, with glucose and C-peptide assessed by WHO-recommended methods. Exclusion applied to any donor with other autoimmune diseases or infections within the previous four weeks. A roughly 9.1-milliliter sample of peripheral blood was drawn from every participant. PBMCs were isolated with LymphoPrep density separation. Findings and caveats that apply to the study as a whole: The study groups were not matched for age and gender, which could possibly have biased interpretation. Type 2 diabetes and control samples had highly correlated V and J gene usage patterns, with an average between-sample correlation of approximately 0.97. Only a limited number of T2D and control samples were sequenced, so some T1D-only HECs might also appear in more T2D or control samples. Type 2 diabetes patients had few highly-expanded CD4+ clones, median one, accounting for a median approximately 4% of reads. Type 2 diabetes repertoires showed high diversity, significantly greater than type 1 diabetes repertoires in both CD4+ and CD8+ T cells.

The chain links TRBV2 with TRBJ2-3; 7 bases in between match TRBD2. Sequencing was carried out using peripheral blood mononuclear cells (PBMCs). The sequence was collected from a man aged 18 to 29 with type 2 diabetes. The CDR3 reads CASEGLESSTDTQYF. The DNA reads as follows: TGTGCCAGCGAAGGACTAGAATCTAGCACAGATACGCAGTATTTT.